Presented here are 2 T cell receptor beta chains from one specimen sequenced in a study of regulatory T cells in long-lasting Graves disease. Time point here: newly diagnosed GD, antithyroid drugs for less than 3 months. Scientists built the TCR library using RNA that was extracted from PBMCs. HTBI primers from iRepertoire and Arm-PCR of CDR3 regions yielded the TCR beta libraries. MiXCR, applied by TCRdb to the multiplex PCR reads, yields one record per CDR3 protein. The profile shows roughly 610,000 distinct CDR3 sequences, roughly 15% of them singletons. The same sample was also studied in work on T cells in Graves' hyperthyroidism and ophthalmopathy.

The starting material was peripheral blood mononuclear cells (PBMCs), obtained at new diagnosis, from a patient treated with antithyroid drugs. All receptors derive from a woman in her twenties or thirties with Graves disease.

There are many counts of this clonotype. The chain couples TRBV19 to TRBJ2-1, with 7 bases matching TRBD1. CDR3 length: 13 residues. Germline CDR1 LNHDA, CDR2 SQIVND (reference sequence). Germline trimming cut 4 bases from V and 9 bases from J; bases unmatched to any gene: 6. CDR3 residues: CASSTKTGTEQFF. The CDR3 nucleotides read TGTGCCAGTAGTACCAAGACAGGGACTGAGCAGTTCTTC.

The V gene is TRBV5-5, the J gene TRBJ2-7; D is unresolved. CDR1 is SGHKS and CDR2 is YYEKEE in the germline V gene (reference sequence). This CDR3 has 14 amino acids. Trimming pared 7 bases from V and 0 bases from J, leaving 14 bases between. The CDR3 coding sequence is TGTGCCAGCCGTCCCAGTGGTGACTCCTACGAGCAGTACTTC. Its protein product is CASRPSGDSYEQYF.